A single sample is the source of the 12 T cell receptor beta chains below, sequenced in a study of cytomegalovirus exposure and HLA in healthy donors. The PCR contained 60 Vbeta and 13 Jbeta primers. TCRdb's table, derived via immunoSEQ multiplex PCR, lists solely in-frame clones and lacks some. The sample carries approximately 70,000 clones, around 77% recorded once. The sequenced sample consisted of PBMCs. These receptors all stem from a middle-aged man in good health and CMV-seronegative.

V and J are TRBV6-6 and TRBJ1-1; D call uncertain. CDR1 is MNHNY, CDR2 SVGAGI, per germline (reference sequence). V gave up 5 bases and J gave up 1 base, with 11 bases separating them. The CDR3 totals 14 residues. The CDR3 is CASSPRVTNTEAFF. Written as DNA, the CDR3 is TGTGCCAGCAGTCCCCGAGTTACGAACACTGAAGCTTTCTTT.

The rearrangement joins TRBV5-1 to TRBJ1-6, with TRBD1 as a possible D gene (5 bases). V dropped 5 bases and J dropped 10 bases, with 16 bases sitting between them. Germline V CDR1 and CDR2: SGHRS, YFSETQ. The CDR3 has 14 amino acids. Here the CDR3 reads CASSSGTKSSPLHF. CDR3 nucleotides: TGCGCCAGCAGTTCCGGGACTAAGTCGTCACCCCTCCACTTT.

The chain has TRBV10-3 and TRBJ1-5; maybe TRBD1 (6 bases). Germline CDR1 ENHRY, CDR2 SYGVKD. The CDR3 contains 14 residues. Trimming took 0 bases from V and 7 from J, leaving 10 bases between them. Here the CDR3 DNA reads TGTGCCATCAGTGAGTCTGGGGGGGCCCAGCCCCAGCATTTT. Residues: CAISESGGAQPQHF.

This chain links TRBV7-3 with TRBJ2-5; 8 positions agree with TRBD1. The CDR3 has 17 amino acids. With 0 bases clipped from V and 6 bases from J, the junction kept 12 bases outside the gene matches. Germline V gives CDR1 SGHTA, CDR2 FQGTGA. The CDR3 here is CASSLTGPTGGAKTQYF. The CDR3 DNA reads as TGTGCCAGCAGCTTAACTGGCCCCACAGGGGGTGCAAAGACCCAGTACTTC.

The chain couples TRBV5-1 to TRBJ1-6; D remains ambiguous. Germline V gene sequence: CDR1 SGHRS, CDR2 YFSETQ. The CDR3 is 14 residues long. The V end was cut by 5 bases, the J end by 8 bases, with 14 bases between. The DNA of the CDR3 is TGCGCCAGCAGTGGTCGCACCGCGGATTCACCCCTCCACTTT. Its protein product is CASSGRTADSPLHF.

The gene calls are TRBV28 and TRBJ2-7, with D tentatively TRBD2 (6 bases). The germline CDR1 and CDR2 sequences are MDHEN and SYDVKM. The ends were cut back, 7 bases at V and 2 bases at J, with 18 bases in the middle. The CDR3 covers 15 residues. The CDR3 spells CASTSIGGGTYEQYF. The DNA of the CDR3 is TGTGCCAGCACCTCCATCGGGGGAGGAACCTACGAGCAGTACTTC.

In its sample, this clone was seen a few times. This sequence joins TRBV19 and TRBJ1-1; D gene ambiguous. The V gene's germline CDR1 is LNHDA and CDR2 SQIVND (reference sequence). CDR3 length equals 11 residues. Trimming left V 7 bases short and J 6 bases short, with 9 bases between. The CDR3 sequence is CASTLRSEAFF. As DNA, the CDR3 is TGTGCCAGTACCCTTAGATCTGAAGCTTTCTTT.

The rearrangement uses TRBV5-5 and TRBJ2-5, with 7 bases lining up with TRBD1. Gene TRBJ2-7 matches the end of the DNA better, so the J call may be wrong. The length of the CDR3 is 13 residues. The V gene's germline CDR1 is SGHKS and CDR2 YYEKEE (reference sequence). DNA of the CDR3: TGTGCCAGCATGGGACAGCTATACTACGAGCAGTACTTC. The encoded protein is CASMGQLYYEQYF.

The chain has TRBV2 and TRBJ1-1; D remains unclear. CDR1 and CDR2 from the germline V gene are SNHLY and FYNNEI. Deletions cut 7 bases from V and 5 bases from J, with 14 bases between. The CDR3 runs to 13 residues. CDR3 loop: CASNEGGRTEAFF. The CDR3 DNA sequence: TGTGCCAGCAACGAAGGAGGGCGGACTGAAGCTTTCTTT.

The V call is TRBV11-2, the J call TRBJ2-5, with 9 bases that match TRBD2. Germline V CDR1 and CDR2: SGHAT, FQNNGV. J gave up 5 bases and V 5 bases, and 6 bases lay outside the gene matches. This CDR3 has 14 residues. CDR3: CASSGGRADETQYF. CDR3 DNA sequence: TGTGCCAGCAGCGGCGGGAGGGCCGACGAGACCCAGTACTTC. Together with reference TRBV11-2 and TRBJ2-5, the CDR3 gives the full variable domain: EAGVAQSPRYKIIEKRQSVAFWCNPISGHATLYWYQQILGQGPKLLIQFQNNGVVDDSQLPKDRFSAERLKGVDSTLKIQPAKLEDSAVYLCASSGGRADETQYFGPGTRLLVL.

The chain couples TRBV7-9 to TRBJ2-7; 9 bases line up with TRBD1. Germline-derived CDR1 and CDR2 are SEHNR and FQNEAQ (reference sequence). The trim removed 4 bases at V and 6 bases at J, leaving 7 bases unmatched. This CDR3 has 14 residues. CDR3 DNA sequence: TGTGCCAGCAGCTCAGGGACAGGGAGAGGCGAGCAGTACTTC. Protein sequence: CASSSGTGRGEQYF.

This chain connects TRBV28 to TRBJ2-2; the D gene is possibly TRBD1 (5 bases). Germline V gene lookup returns CDR1 MDHEN and CDR2 SYDVKM. Between the trimmed V and J ends, which lost 8 bases and 0 bases, there was a span of 13 bases. CDR3 size: 15 residues. The CDR3 reads CASQGGAPNTGELFF. DNA of the CDR3: TGTGCCAGCCAAGGTGGGGCGCCGAACACCGGGGAGCTGTTTTTT. Full variable domain (outside the CDR3, taken from reference TRBV28 and TRBJ2-2): DVKVTQSSRYLVKRTGEKVFLECVQDMDHENMFWYRQDPGLGLRLIYFSYDVKMKEKGDIPEGYSVSREKKERFSLILESASTNQTSMYLCASQGGAPNTGELFFGEGSRLTVL.